This T cell receptor beta chain is drawn from a study of blood T cell repertoires in COVID-19. About the research overall: Collection of acute and convalescent COVID-19 samples took place in the United States, Italy and Spain. PBMCs, B-cell-depleted T cells, or T cells provided the cDNA or gDNA that made up the material.

TCRdb keeps only in-frame clones here, not all; method: immunoSEQ multiplex PCR. The data hold 150,000 to 200,000 clones, with approximately 82% observed a single time. Germline-derived CDR1 and CDR2 are LGHNA and YSLEER. V gave up 3 bases and J gave up 7 bases, with 12 bases separating them. This CDR3 is 13 amino acids long. This chain uses TRBV4-3 with TRBJ1-2, with D possibly being TRBD1 (6 bases). Sequencing was performed on peripheral blood. The source of this sequence is a woman aged 80 or over with acute or convalescent COVID-19. This CDR3 is CASSQLTGLGYTF. In DNA, the CDR3 is TGCGCCAGCAGCCAGCTAACAGGGCTTGGCTACACCTTC.